The 8 T cell receptor beta chains presented below share a single source sample, sequenced in a study of T cell responses to AZD1222 COVID-19 vaccine. Method: immunoSEQ multiplex PCR; TCRdb's copy keeps in-frame clones and lacks some. The table includes 150,000 to 200,000 clones, 85% to 90% detected once. The sequencing here drew on peripheral blood, taken 28 days after the second AZD1222 dose. These receptors all come from an adult who received the AZD1222 COVID-19 vaccine.

The chain uses TRBV5-8 and TRBJ2-1; no reliable D call. The CDR3 is 13 residues long. CDR1 SGHTS and CDR2 YDEGEE come from the germline V gene. The V end lost 2 bases, the J end lost 4 bases, and 7 bases lay between the germline ends. For the CDR3, the DNA is TGTGCCAGCAGCTTTGGAACGTACAATGAGCAGTTCTTC. Encoded protein: CASSFGTYNEQFF.

This sequence joins TRBV25-1 and TRBJ2-1, with 9 bases matching TRBD1. Germline trimming cut 4 bases from V and 3 bases from J; bases unmatched to any gene: 4. The CDR3 is 15 residues long. From germline, CDR1 is MGHDK and CDR2 SYGVNS. CDR3 in DNA: TGTGCCAGCAGTGCGCCGGGACAGGGCTACAATGAGCAGTTCTTC. It translates to CASSAPGQGYNEQFF.

This rearrangement joins TRBV6-6 to TRBJ1-1; 7 bases are shared with TRBD1. Germline V lookup: CDR1 MNHNY, CDR2 SVGAGI (reference sequence). V lost 0 bases and J lost 6; bases outside the gene matches: 7. This CDR3 is built from 15 residues. CDR3 sequence reads: CASSYSLRGPSEAFF. CDR3 DNA: TGTGCCAGCAGTTACTCTTTGAGGGGGCCCTCTGAAGCTTTCTTT.

The rearrangement joins TRBV7-2 to TRBJ2-1, with TRBD2 identical over 7 bases. Germline CDR1 is SGHTA and CDR2 is FQGNSA. There are 14 residues in the CDR3. Unmatched junction bases numbered 3, after V lost 5 bases and J lost 2 bases. The CDR3 DNA is TGTGCCAGCAGCGGGGGGAGGGCCTACAATGAGCAGTTCTTC. This sequence encodes CASSGGRAYNEQFF.

The chain carries TRBV18 and TRBJ2-1; D is ambiguous. Germline V gene lookup returns CDR1 KGHSH and CDR2 LQKENI. The length of the CDR3 is 11 residues. V was trimmed by 4 bases and J by 10 bases, leaving 8 bases between them. CDR3 amino acids: CASSLAEEQFF. Here the CDR3 DNA reads TGTGCCAGCTCACTGGCAGAGGAGCAGTTCTTC. The whole variable domain, remainder taken from reference TRBV18 and TRBJ2-1, is NAGVMQNPRHLVRRRGQEARLRCSPMKGHSHVYWYRQLPEEGLKFMVYLQKENIIDESGMPKERFSAEFPKEGPSILRIQQVVRGDSAAYFCASSLAEEQFFGPGTRLTVL.

The chain joins TRBV24-1 to TRBJ1-5; 11 bases fit TRBD1. This CDR3 is built from 16 residues. J lost 6 bases, V lost 4 bases, and 7 bases had no gene match. The germline CDR1 and CDR2 sequences are KGHDR and SFDVKD. The CDR3 region has the DNA TGTGCCACCAGTGACCCTGGACAGGGGGCAGGTCAGCCCCAGCATTTT. Translating it yields CATSDPGQGAGQPQHF.

The CDR3: CATSHPDSYNEQFF. The CDR3 DNA is TGTGCCACCAGCCACCCGGACTCCTACAATGAGCAGTTCTTC. The J gene is TRBJ2-1, the V gene TRBV15; D uncertain. CDR3 length: 14 amino acids. Trimming shortened V by 5 bases and J by 0 bases, and 8 bases separated the two germline ends. Germline V gene sequence: CDR1 LNHNV, CDR2 YYDKDF (reference sequence).

J is TRBJ1-6 and V is TRBV27; TRBD1 agrees at 7 bases. This CDR3 has 15 amino acids. With 5 bases clipped from V and 3 bases from J, the junction kept 4 bases outside the gene matches. From germline, CDR1 is MNHEY and CDR2 SMNVEV (reference sequence). The CDR3, as DNA: TGTGCCAGCAGTAGGGGACAGATCTATAATTCACCCCTCCACTTT. It is translated as CASSRGQIYNSPLHF.